The rows below give T cell receptor beta chains drawn from one sample of a study of Ad26.COV2.S vaccination and SARS-CoV-2 variants. The method was immunoSEQ multiplex PCR; TCRdb's version includes in-frame clones alone and lacks a portion of them. In the table there are some 300,000 clones, around four fifths of which are singletons. This sample comprised peripheral blood, obtained in a trial of Ad26.COV2.S vaccine versus placebo. The receptors were gathered from a person between 18 and 59 years old who received the Ad26.COV2.S COVID-19 vaccine or a placebo. Each CDR3 is given with its conserved first and last residue. Each record gives: D gene, clone size, J gene, V gene, CDR3 DNA, CDR3 protein. D genes are given only for firm matches. Size values are once, few and many counts, or a class for expanded clones, and some rows have none.

D: NA
size: NA
J: TRBJ1-2
V: TRBV19
DNA: TGTGCCAGTAAACAGGGTAACCTCTATGGCTACACCTTC
CDR3: CASKQGNLYGYTF

D: NA
size: NA
J: TRBJ1-6
V: TRBV11-2
DNA: TGTGCCAGCCAAGCGGGTCGGAACTCACCCCTCCACTTT
CDR3: CASQAGRNSPLHF

D: NA
size: NA
J: TRBJ2-7
V: TRBV3-1/TRBV3-2
DNA: TGTGCCAGCAGCCCCCGGACGGCGTCTGCCTACGAGCAGTACTTC
CDR3: CASSPRTASAYEQYF

D: TRBD1
size: NA
J: TRBJ1-3
V: TRBV5-4
DNA: TGTGCCAGCAGCCTCGGACAGGGAGGCTCTGGAAACACCATATATTTT
CDR3: CASSLGQGGSGNTIYF

D: NA
size: NA
J: TRBJ1-2
V: TRBV19
DNA: TGTGCCAGTAGTATCACGGGAGGGGAAGTCCGCTACACCTTC
CDR3: CASSITGGEVRYTF

D: NA
size: NA
J: TRBJ2-3
V: TRBV9
DNA: TGTGCCAGCAGCTCAAGACGGAGAACTAGCACAGATACGCAGTATTTT
CDR3: CASSSRRRTSTDTQYF

D: TRBD1
size: NA
J: TRBJ1-1
V: TRBV9
DNA: TGTGCCAGCAGCCCATCGACAGGGGCGAACACTGAAGCTTTCTTT
CDR3: CASSPSTGANTEAFF

D: NA
size: NA
J: TRBJ2-3
V: TRBV25-1
DNA: TGTGCCAGCACGGGGCCAATTCACACAGATACGCAGTATTTT
CDR3: CASTGPIHTDTQYF

D: TRBD1
size: NA
J: TRBJ1-1
V: TRBV18
DNA: TGTGCCAGCTCACAGGACAGGGCCGCTGAAGCTTTCTTT
CDR3: CASSQDRAAEAFF

D: NA
size: NA
J: TRBJ2-6
V: TRBV2
DNA: TGTGCCGGAAGGGGGATCTCTGGGGCCAACGTCCTGACTTTC
CDR3: CAGRGISGANVLTF

D: NA
size: few
J: TRBJ1-5
V: TRBV6-5
DNA: TGTGCCAGCGGGGGGGGCCACCAGCCCCAGCATTTT
CDR3: CASGGGHQPQHF

D: NA
size: NA
J: TRBJ1-1
V: TRBV5-4
DNA: TGTGCCAGCAGCTTGGAATCAGGGGCAAGTGAAGCTTTCTTT
CDR3: CASSLESGASEAFF

D: TRBD2
size: NA
J: TRBJ2-1
V: TRBV27
DNA: TGTGCCAGCAGCCGATTAGCGGGGGGGCCTTATGAGCAGTTCTTC
CDR3: CASSRLAGGPYEQFF

D: NA
size: NA
J: TRBJ2-7
V: TRBV25-1
DNA: TGTGCCAGCAGTTTCGGGTTGTACCGCTACGAGCAGTACTTC
CDR3: CASSFGLYRYEQYF

D: NA
size: NA
J: TRBJ1-6
V: TRBV12-3/TRBV12-4
DNA: TGTGCCAGCAGTTACGGGACCAATTCACCCCTCCACTTT
CDR3: CASSYGTNSPLHF

D: NA
size: few
J: TRBJ1-3
V: TRBV24-1
DNA: TGTGCCACCAGTGATCCCGGGACCGCCACATATTTT
CDR3: CATSDPGTATYF

D: TRBD1
size: NA
J: TRBJ2-3
V: TRBV5-4
DNA: TGTGCCAGCAGCTTACCGGGACAGATTAGCACAGATACGCAGTATTTT
CDR3: CASSLPGQISTDTQYF